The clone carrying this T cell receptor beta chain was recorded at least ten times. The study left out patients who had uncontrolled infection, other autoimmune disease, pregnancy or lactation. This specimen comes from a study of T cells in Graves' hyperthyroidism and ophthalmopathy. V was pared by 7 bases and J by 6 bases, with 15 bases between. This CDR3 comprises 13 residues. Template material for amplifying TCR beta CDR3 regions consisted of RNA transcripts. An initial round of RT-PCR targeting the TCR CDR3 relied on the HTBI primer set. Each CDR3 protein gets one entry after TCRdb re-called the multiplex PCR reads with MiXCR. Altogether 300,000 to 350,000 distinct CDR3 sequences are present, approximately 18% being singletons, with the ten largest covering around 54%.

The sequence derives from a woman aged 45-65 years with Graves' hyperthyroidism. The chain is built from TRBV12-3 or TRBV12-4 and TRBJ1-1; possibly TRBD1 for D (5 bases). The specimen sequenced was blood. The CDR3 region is CASTSMTGPEAFF. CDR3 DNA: TGTGCCAGCACCTCCATGACGGGGCCTGAAGCTTTCTTT.